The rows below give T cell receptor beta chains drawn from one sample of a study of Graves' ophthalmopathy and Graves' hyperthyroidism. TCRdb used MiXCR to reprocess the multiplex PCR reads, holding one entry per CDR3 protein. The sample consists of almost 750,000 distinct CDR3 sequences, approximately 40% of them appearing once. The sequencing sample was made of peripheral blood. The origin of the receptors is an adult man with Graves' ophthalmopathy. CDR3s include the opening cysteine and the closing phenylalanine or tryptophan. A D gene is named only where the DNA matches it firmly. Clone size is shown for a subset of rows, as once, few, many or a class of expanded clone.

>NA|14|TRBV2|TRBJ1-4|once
TGTGCCAGCAACACCGGCAGGGCGGGTGAAAAACTGTTTTTT
CASNTGRAGEKLFF
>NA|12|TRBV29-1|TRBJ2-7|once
TGCAGCGTTGAACAGGGCTCCTACGAGCAGTACTTC
CSVEQGSYEQYF
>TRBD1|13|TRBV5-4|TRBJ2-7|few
TGTGCCAGCAGCAGGTGGACAGGGGACGAGCAGTACTTC
CASSRWTGDEQYF
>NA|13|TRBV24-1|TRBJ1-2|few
TGTGCCACCAGTGATAGCCATAACTATGGCTACACCTTC
CATSDSHNYGYTF
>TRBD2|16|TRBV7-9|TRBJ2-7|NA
TGTGCCAGCAGCCGGGGGGGGGACGCAAAAACCTACGAGCAGTACTTC
CASSRGGDAKTYEQYF
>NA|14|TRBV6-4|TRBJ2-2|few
TGTGCCAGCAGTGACACCATAGAGAGCGGGGAGCTGTTTTTT
CASSDTIESGELFF
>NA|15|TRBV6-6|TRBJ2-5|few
TGTGCCAGCAGTTACGGGCACCCCGCTGGAGAGACCCAGTACTTC
CASSYGHPAGETQYF
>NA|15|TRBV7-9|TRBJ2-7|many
TGTGCCAGCAGCTTGATCGGGACATCTTCCTACGAGCAGTACTTC
CASSLIGTSSYEQYF
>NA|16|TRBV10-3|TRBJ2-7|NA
TGTGCCAGCAGTCCACGACAGATGACAGCAACCTACGAGCAGTACTTC
CASSPRQMTATYEQYF
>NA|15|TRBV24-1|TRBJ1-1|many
TGTGCCACCAGTGATTTAAAGGGATTCAACACTGAAGCTTTCTTT
CATSDLKGFNTEAFF
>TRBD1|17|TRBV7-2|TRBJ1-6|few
TGTGCCAGCAGTCGGCGGGACAGGGGAGTTTTATATTCACCCCTCCACTTT
CASSRRDRGVLYSPLHF
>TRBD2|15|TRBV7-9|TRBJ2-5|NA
TGTGCCAGCAGCTTAATAGCGGGAGGTGTGGAGACCCAGTACTTC
CASSLIAGGVETQYF
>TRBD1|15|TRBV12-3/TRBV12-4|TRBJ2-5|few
TGTGCCAGCATGGGCGGACAGGGAGGCTTGGAGACCCAGTACTTC
CASMGGQGGLETQYF
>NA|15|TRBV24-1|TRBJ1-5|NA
TGTGCCAGCATAGGAGGGGTTCTTGGCAATCAGCCCCAGCATTTT
CASIGGVLGNQPQHF
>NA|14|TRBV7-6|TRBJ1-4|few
TGTGCCAGCAGCCTGAGTCGGAGGAATGAAAAACTGTTTTTT
CASSLSRRNEKLFF
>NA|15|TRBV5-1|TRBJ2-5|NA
TGCGCCAGCAGCCCGGCGGGTGTGGGGGGCGAGACCCAGTACTTC
CASSPAGVGGETQYF
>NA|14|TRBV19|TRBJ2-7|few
TGTGCCAGTAGTATCGGGAATTGGTTAAACGAGCAGTACTTC
CASSIGNWLNEQYF
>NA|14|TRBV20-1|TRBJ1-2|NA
TGCAGTGCTAGAGTAGGAGCCAACTACTATGGCTACACCTTC
CSARVGANYYGYTF
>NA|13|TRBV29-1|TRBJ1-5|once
TGCAGCGTCGGCCAACCTCAGAGTCAGCCCCAGCATTTT
CSVGQPQSQPQHF
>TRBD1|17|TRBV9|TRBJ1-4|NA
TGTGCCAGCAGCGGGGGGACAGGGGGCTTGACTAATGAAAAACTGTTTTTT
CASSGGTGGLTNEKLFF
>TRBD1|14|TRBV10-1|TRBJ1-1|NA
TGTGCCAGCAGGGTCTCGGGACAGGGATCGGGAGCTTTCTTT
CASRVSGQGSGAFF
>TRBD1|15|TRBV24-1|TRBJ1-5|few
TGTGCCACCAGTGACCGACAGGGGGTTGATCAGCCCCAGCATTTT
CATSDRQGVDQPQHF
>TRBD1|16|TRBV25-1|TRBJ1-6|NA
TGTGCCAGCCAAAGAACCTCCGGGACAGGGTTAGCACCCCTCCACTTT
CASQRTSGTGLAPLHF
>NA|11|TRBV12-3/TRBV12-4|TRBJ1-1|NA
TGTGCTTTCGCAGGGGACACTGAAGCTTTCTTT
CAFAGDTEAFF
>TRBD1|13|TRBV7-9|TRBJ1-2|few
TGTGCCAGCTCGTCCGGGACAGGGGGCGGCTACACCTTC
CASSSGTGGGYTF
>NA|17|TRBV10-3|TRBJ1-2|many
TGTGCCATCAGTGAGCCCGGGACACCCGAAATTAACTATGGCTACACCTTC
CAISEPGTPEINYGYTF
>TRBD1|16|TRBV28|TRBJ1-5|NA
TGTGCCAGCAGTTTGTTGGAGGGGGCAGGTAATCAGCCCCAGCATTTT
CASSLLEGAGNQPQHF
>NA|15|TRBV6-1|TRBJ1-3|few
TGTGCCAGCAGTCCTCGTCTGGGGACTGGAAACACCATATATTTT
CASSPRLGTGNTIYF
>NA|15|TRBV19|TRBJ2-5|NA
TGTGCCAGTAGTACCGGGACGATTAGGGGGGAGACCCAGTACTTC
CASSTGTIRGETQYF
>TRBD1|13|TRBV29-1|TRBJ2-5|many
TGCAGCGTTCCCCGGGACAGACAAGAGACCCAGTACTTC
CSVPRDRQETQYF
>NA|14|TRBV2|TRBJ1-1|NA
TGTGCCAGCAGTTACGGGCACCAGAACACTGAAGCTTTCTTT
CASSYGHQNTEAFF
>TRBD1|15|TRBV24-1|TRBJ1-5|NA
TGTGCCAACAGCCTTGGGACAGTCTGGAATCAGCCCCAGCATTTT
CANSLGTVWNQPQHF
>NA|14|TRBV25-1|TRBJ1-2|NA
TGTGCCAGCAGTGAACAGGGGCGTCTCCCCGCCTACACCTTC
CASSEQGRLPAYTF
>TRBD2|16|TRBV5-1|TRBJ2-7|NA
TGCGCCAGCAGCTTGGTTTGGGCTAGCGGAGCCTACGAGCAGTACTTC
CASSLVWASGAYEQYF
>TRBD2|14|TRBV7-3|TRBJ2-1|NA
TGTGCCAGCAGCGAGGGACTAGCGGGAGCGGAGCAGTTCTTC
CASSEGLAGAEQFF
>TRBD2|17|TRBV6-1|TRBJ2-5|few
TGTGCCAGCAGTTACTCCGGACTAGCGACCCACCCCGAGACCCAGTACTTC
CASSYSGLATHPETQYF
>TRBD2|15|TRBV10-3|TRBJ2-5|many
TGTGCCATCAAGGGAAGCGGGGGCCACCAAGAGACCCAGTACTTC
CAIKGSGGHQETQYF
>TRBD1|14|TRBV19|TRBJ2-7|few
TGTGCCAGTAGTATTCTGGGACAGGGCTACGAGCAGTACTTC
CASSILGQGYEQYF
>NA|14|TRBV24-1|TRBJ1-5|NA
TGTGCCAGCAGTGGGCAGACACGGAATCAGCCCCAGCATTTT
CASSGQTRNQPQHF
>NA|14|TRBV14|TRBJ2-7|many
TGTGCCAGCAGCCAAGGGACTGACTCCTACGAGCAGTACTTC
CASSQGTDSYEQYF
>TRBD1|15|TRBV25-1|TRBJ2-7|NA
TGTGCCAGCAGTTCCTCCGGGACAGGGCTCTACGAGCAGTACTTC
CASSSSGTGLYEQYF
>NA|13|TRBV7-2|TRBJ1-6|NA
TGTGCCAGCAGTGAGGTGAATAATTCACCCCTCCACTTT
CASSEVNNSPLHF
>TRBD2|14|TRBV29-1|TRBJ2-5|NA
TGCAGCGGTGGGCGGACTAGCGGGAGGGAGACCCAGTACTTC
CSGGRTSGRETQYF
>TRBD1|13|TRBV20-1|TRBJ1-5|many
TGCAGTGCTGTGACAGGGTTCAATCAGCCCCAGCATTTT
CSAVTGFNQPQHF
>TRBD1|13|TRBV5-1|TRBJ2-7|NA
TGCGCCAGTATGGGACAGGGTATACACGAGCAGTACTTC
CASMGQGIHEQYF
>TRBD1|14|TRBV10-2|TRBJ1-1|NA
TGTGCCAGCCCTGGGACAGGGGGAAACACTGGAGCTTTCTTT
CASPGTGGNTGAFF
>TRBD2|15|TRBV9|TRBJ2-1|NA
TGTGCCAGCAGTGAAGGAGCGGGAGTCCACAATGAGCAGTTCTTC
CASSEGAGVHNEQFF
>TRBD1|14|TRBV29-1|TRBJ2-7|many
TGCAGCGTTGGTTACGGGACAGGGGGGTACGAGCAGTACTTC
CSVGYGTGGYEQYF
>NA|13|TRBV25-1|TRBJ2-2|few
TGTGCCAGCGGTGGTGGAAACACCGGGGAGCTGTTTTTT
CASGGGNTGELFF
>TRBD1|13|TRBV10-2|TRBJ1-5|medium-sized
TGCGCCAGCAGTGAATCAGGGGGTCCGATCCAGCATTTT
CASSESGGPIQHF
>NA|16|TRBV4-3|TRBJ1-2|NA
TGCGCCAGCAGCCAAGATGGGAACCCTGCGGGGTATGGCTACGCCTTC
CASSQDGNPAGYGYAF
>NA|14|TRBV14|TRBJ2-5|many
TGTGCCAGCAGCCAATTACTAGATGAAGAGACCCAGTACTTC
CASSQLLDEETQYF
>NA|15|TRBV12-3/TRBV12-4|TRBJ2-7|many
TGTGCCAGCAGCCCGCACGGGATTCACGGAGCTGAGCAGTACTTC
CASSPHGIHGAEQYF
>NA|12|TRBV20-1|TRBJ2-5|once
TGCAGTGCTAGGGCAGGCAATCAGCCCCAGTACTTC
CSARAGNQPQYF
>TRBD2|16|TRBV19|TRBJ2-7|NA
TGTGCCAGTAGTCCGTGGACTAGCGGGAGTTCCTACGAGCAGTACTTC
CASSPWTSGSSYEQYF
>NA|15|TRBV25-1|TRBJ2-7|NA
TGTGCCAGCAGTGTGACCTATCCAAAGACTAACGAGCAGTACTTC
CASSVTYPKTNEQYF
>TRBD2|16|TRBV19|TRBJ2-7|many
TGTGCCAGTAGCTTCACGGCAGGGACTAGCGGAGGCGAGCAGTACTTC
CASSFTAGTSGGEQYF